The rows below give T cell receptor beta chains drawn from one sample of a study of CD8 T cells in Susac syndrome. TCRdb processed the immunoSEQ multiplex PCR reads anew with MiXCR; each CDR3 protein has one entry. The data contain approximately 190,000 distinct CDR3 sequences, around 95% of them singletons. Source material: CD4+ T cells from PBMCs. The receptors here all came from a human donor with Susac syndrome. Each CDR3 is given with its conserved first and last residue. A D gene is named only where the DNA matches it firmly. Clone sizes are given selectively: once, few, many, or a class where the clone is expanded.

j_gene: TRBJ2-3; v_gene: TRBV20-1; abundance: .; d_gene: TRBD2; CDR3nt: TGCAGTGCTACGGGACTAGCGGACCCAAGCACAGATACGCAGTATTTT; CDR3aa: CSATGLADPSTDTQYF
j_gene: TRBJ2-5; v_gene: TRBV5-1; abundance: .; d_gene: .; CDR3nt: TGCGCCAGCAGCACACTGGGTAATTGGATCCAAGAGACCCAGTACTTC; CDR3aa: CASSTLGNWIQETQYF
j_gene: TRBJ2-3; v_gene: TRBV9; abundance: .; d_gene: .; CDR3nt: TGTGCCAGCAGCGCTCCCGGTAGATCGCCGGGCACAGATACGCAGTATTTT; CDR3aa: CASSAPGRSPGTDTQYF
j_gene: TRBJ2-1; v_gene: TRBV9; abundance: once; d_gene: .; CDR3nt: TGTGCCAGCAGCGCCTATGGGCGGAATGTCAATGAGCAGTTCTTC; CDR3aa: CASSAYGRNVNEQFF
j_gene: TRBJ2-7; v_gene: TRBV5-1; abundance: .; d_gene: .; CDR3nt: TGCGCCAGCCACCCGAACGCTGCGAGCTCCTACGAGCAGTACTTC; CDR3aa: CASHPNAASSYEQYF
j_gene: TRBJ1-2; v_gene: TRBV12-3/TRBV12-4; abundance: .; d_gene: .; CDR3nt: TGTGCCAGCAGTTTGGAGGTTCGGGGCTATGGCTACACCTTC; CDR3aa: CASSLEVRGYGYTF
j_gene: TRBJ1-2; v_gene: TRBV20-1; abundance: .; d_gene: TRBD1; CDR3nt: TGCAGTGCTAGAGATTTCAGGGGGGATGGCTACACCTTC; CDR3aa: CSARDFRGDGYTF
j_gene: TRBJ2-5; v_gene: TRBV24-1; abundance: .; d_gene: TRBD2; CDR3nt: TGTGCCACCAGTGATTTCCCTAGCGGGGGGTCGGAGACCCAGTACTTC; CDR3aa: CATSDFPSGGSETQYF
j_gene: TRBJ2-7; v_gene: TRBV20-1; abundance: .; d_gene: .; CDR3nt: TGCAGTGCTAGAGATAGCCGCACGGGACTTACCTACGAGCAGTACTTC; CDR3aa: CSARDSRTGLTYEQYF
j_gene: TRBJ2-1; v_gene: TRBV24-1; abundance: .; d_gene: .; CDR3nt: TGTGCCACCAGTGATTTGTCGACAGATCGGAAGTTCTTC; CDR3aa: CATSDLSTDRKFF
j_gene: TRBJ1-6; v_gene: TRBV12-3/TRBV12-4; abundance: .; d_gene: .; CDR3nt: TGTGCCAGCAGACCGGCGAGCTCCTATAATTCACCCCTCCACTTT; CDR3aa: CASRPASSYNSPLHF
j_gene: TRBJ2-3; v_gene: TRBV20-1; abundance: .; d_gene: .; CDR3nt: TGCAGTGCTAGAAAGCCCTTGGTCACGGATACGCAGTATTTT; CDR3aa: CSARKPLVTDTQYF
j_gene: TRBJ1-1; v_gene: TRBV15; abundance: .; d_gene: .; CDR3nt: TGTGCCACCAGCAGGGAACTCGGTGGAGGGACTGAAGCTTTCTTT; CDR3aa: CATSRELGGGTEAFF
j_gene: TRBJ2-1; v_gene: TRBV6-1; abundance: .; d_gene: .; CDR3nt: TGTGCCAGCAGTGTAACGGCGGGGCTCCCGGCAAATGAGCAGTTCTTC; CDR3aa: CASSVTAGLPANEQFF
j_gene: TRBJ1-6; v_gene: TRBV20-1; abundance: .; d_gene: .; CDR3nt: TGCAGTGCTAGCGACGGGGCCCCCGGTTCACCCCTCCACTTT; CDR3aa: CSASDGAPGSPLHF
j_gene: TRBJ1-6; v_gene: TRBV4-3; abundance: .; d_gene: .; CDR3nt: TGCGCCAGCAGCCAAGATATCTCTTCACCCCTCCACTTT; CDR3aa: CASSQDISSPLHF
j_gene: TRBJ1-2; v_gene: TRBV30; abundance: .; d_gene: .; CDR3nt: TGTGCCTGGATGTCTGGGTTACGGGGCCTCTATGGCTACACCTTC; CDR3aa: CAWMSGLRGLYGYTF